The source of this T cell receptor beta chain is a study of cytotoxic CD8 clonotypes in ibrutinib-treated CLL. Study observations and caveats: Among the clonotypes, public ones were uncommon and contracted or held stable on treatment.

Assay: immunoSEQ multiplex PCR; the TCRdb copy retains only in-frame clones and omits some. In the table there are fewer than 25,000 clones, just under 70% of which are singletons. Worth noting for this clone: Its antigen is as yet unknown.

The CDR3 sequence is 15 residues long. Germline V gene data show CDR1 as KGHSH and CDR2 as LQKENI. Germline trimming cut 3 bases from V and 5 bases from J; bases unmatched to any gene: 6. Source: PBMCs, taken after 24 months of ibrutinib treatment. The source of this sequence is a human donor with chronic lymphocytic leukemia. The V gene is TRBV18, the J gene TRBJ1-5, with TRBD1 matching over 8 bases. CDR3 sequence (DNA): TGTGCCAGCTCACCTTCAGGGGGCGAGCATCAGCCCCAGCATTTT. Amino acid sequence: CASSPSGGEHQPQHF.